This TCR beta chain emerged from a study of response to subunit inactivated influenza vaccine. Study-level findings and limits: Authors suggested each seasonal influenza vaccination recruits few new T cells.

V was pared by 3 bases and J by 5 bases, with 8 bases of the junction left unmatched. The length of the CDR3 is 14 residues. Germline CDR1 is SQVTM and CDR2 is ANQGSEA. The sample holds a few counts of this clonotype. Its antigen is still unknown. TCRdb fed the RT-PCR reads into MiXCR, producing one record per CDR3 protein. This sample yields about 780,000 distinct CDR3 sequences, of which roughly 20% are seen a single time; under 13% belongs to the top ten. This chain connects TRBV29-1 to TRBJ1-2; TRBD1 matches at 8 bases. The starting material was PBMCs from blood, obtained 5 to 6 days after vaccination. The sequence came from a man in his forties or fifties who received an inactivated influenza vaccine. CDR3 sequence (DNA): TGCAGCGTTGATATGCAGGGGGCGCGATATGGCTACACCTTC. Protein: CSVDMQGARYGYTF.